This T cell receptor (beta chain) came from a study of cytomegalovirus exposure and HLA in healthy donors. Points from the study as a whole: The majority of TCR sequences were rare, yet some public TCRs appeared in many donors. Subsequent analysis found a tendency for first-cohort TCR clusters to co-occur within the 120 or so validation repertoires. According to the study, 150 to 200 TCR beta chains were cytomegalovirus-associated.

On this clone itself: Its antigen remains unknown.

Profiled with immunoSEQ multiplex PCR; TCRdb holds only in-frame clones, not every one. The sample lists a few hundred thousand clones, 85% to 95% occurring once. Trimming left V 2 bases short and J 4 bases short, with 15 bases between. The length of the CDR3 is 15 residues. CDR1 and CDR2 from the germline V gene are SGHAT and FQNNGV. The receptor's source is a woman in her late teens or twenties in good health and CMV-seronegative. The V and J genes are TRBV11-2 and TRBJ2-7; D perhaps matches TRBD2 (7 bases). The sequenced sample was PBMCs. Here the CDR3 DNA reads TGTGCCAGCAGCTTATCCGGGGGGCCGGGGTACGAGCAGTACTTC. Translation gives CASSLSGGPGYEQYF.